This TCR beta chain was recovered during a study of OX40 agonist ivuxolimab in advanced cancers. Study-level background: Every 2 weeks, patients got intravenous ivuxolimab at one of six dose levels (0.01-10 mg/kg). Study-wide findings and caveats: Clonal expansion by week 6 occurred in CD4+ and CD8+ blood T cells (at 0.1 to 3.0 mg/kg). Some patients who did not respond also had low normalized T-cell clonal expansion. Mean expanded clone counts were higher in CD8+ than CD4+ T cells.

Using immunoSEQ multiplex PCR, the repertoire was profiled, and TCRdb retains in-frame clones only, with some absent. The sample lists roughly 93,000 clones, less than 85% occurring once. Between the trimmed V and J ends, which lost 2 bases and 10 bases, there was a span of 9 bases. The CDR3 has 12 residues. Per the germline V gene, CDR1 is MNHEY and CDR2 is SMNVEV (reference sequence). This clone showed up just once. The target antigen is unknown. This chain joins TRBV27 and TRBJ2-1; unclear D gene. Material: CD4+ or CD8+ T cells sorted from blood, obtained in a trial of the OX40 agonist ivuxolimab. This receptor was obtained from an adult with an advanced solid tumor such as melanoma, head and neck, liver or kidney cancer. The CDR3 nucleotides read TGTGCCAGCAGTTTACAGTTAGGGGAGCAGTTCTTC. Translated: CASSLQLGEQFF.